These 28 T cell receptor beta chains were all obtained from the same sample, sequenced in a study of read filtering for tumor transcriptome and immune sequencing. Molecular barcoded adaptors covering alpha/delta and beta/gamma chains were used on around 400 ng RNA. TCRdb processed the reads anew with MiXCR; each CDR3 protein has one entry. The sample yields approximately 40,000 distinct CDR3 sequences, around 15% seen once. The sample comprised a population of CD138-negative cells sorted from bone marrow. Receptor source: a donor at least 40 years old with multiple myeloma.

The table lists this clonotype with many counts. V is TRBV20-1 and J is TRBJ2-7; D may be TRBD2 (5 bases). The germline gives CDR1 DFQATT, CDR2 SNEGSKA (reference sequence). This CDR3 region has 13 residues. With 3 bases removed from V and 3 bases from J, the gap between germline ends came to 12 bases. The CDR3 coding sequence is TGCAGTGCTAGCCCCGGGGTTTTCTACGAGCAGTACTTC. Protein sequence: CSASPGVFYEQYF.

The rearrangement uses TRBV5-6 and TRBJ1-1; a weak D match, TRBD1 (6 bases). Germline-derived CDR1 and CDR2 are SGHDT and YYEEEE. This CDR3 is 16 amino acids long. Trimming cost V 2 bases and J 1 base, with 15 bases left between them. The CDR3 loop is CASSLQGSNTNTEAFF. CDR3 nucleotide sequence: TGTGCCAGCAGCTTACAGGGAAGTAATACGAACACTGAAGCTTTCTTT.

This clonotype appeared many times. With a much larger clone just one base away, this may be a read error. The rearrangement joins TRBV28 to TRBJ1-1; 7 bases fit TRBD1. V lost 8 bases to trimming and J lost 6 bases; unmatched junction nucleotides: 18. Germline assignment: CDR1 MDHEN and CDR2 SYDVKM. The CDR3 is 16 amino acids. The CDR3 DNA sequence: TGTGCCAGCCGCAGTTTCGGATGGGAGGGGGCGGCTGAAGCTTTCTTT. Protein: CASRSFGWEGAAEAFF. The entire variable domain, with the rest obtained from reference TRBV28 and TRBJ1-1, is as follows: DVKVTQSSRYLVKRTGEKVFLECVQDMDHENMFWYRQDPGLGLRLIYFSYDVKMKEKGDIPEGYSVSREKKERFSLILESASTNQTSMYLCASRSFGWEGAAEAFFGQGTRLTVV.

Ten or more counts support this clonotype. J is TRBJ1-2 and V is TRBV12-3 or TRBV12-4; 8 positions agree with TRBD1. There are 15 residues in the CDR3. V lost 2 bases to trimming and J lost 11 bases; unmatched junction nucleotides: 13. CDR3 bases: TGTGCCAGCAGTTTATGGACCGGGACAGGATCCCATTACACCTTC. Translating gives CASSLWTGTGSHYTF.

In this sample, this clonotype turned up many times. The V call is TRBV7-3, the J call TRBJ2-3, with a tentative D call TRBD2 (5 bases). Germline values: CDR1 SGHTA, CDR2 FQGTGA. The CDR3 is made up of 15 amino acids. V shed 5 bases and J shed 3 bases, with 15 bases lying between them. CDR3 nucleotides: TGTGCCAGCAGCACGTCGGGATACAGTACAGATACGCAGTATTTT. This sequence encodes CASSTSGYSTDTQYF.

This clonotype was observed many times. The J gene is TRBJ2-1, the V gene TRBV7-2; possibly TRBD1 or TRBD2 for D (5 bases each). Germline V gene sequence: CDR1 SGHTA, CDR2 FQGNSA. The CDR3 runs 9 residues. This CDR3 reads CAAGAEQFF. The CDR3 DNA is TGTGCGGCCGGGGCTGAGCAGTTCTTC. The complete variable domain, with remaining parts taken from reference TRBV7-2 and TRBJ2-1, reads GAGVSQSPSNKVTEKGKDVELRCDPISGHTALYWYRQSLGQGLEFLIYFQGNSAPDKSGLPSDRFSAERTGGSVSTLTIQRTQQEDSAVYLCAAGAEQFFGPGTRLTVL.

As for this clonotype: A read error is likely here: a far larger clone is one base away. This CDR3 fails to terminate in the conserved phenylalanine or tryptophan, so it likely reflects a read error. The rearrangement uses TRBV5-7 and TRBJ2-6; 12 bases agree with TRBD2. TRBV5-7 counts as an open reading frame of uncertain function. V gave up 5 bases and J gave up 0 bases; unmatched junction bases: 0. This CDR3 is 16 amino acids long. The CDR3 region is CASRLAGGSGANVLTL. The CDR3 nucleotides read TGTGCCAGCAGACTAGCGGGGGGCTCTGGGGCCAACGTCCTGACTCTC.

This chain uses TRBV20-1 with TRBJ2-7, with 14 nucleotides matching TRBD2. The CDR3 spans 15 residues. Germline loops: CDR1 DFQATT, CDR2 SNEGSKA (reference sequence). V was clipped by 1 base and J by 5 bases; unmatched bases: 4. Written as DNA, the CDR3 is TGCAGTGCTAGAGGAGGGACTAGCGGGAGCGACGAGCAGTACTTC. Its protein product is CSARGGTSGSDEQYF.

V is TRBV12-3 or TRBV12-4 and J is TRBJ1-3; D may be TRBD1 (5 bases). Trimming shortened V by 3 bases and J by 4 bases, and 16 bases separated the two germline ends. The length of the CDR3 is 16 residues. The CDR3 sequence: CASSFWPGGSGNTIYF. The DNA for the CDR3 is TGTGCCAGCAGTTTTTGGCCCGGGGGATCCGGAAACACCATATATTTT.

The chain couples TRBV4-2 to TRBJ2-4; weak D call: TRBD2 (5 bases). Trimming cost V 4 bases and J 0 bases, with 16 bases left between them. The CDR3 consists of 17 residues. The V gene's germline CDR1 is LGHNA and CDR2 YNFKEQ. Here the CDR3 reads CASSPRGGPLAKNIQYF. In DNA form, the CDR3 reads TGTGCCAGCAGCCCCCGAGGAGGCCCGCTAGCCAAAAACATTCAGTACTTC.

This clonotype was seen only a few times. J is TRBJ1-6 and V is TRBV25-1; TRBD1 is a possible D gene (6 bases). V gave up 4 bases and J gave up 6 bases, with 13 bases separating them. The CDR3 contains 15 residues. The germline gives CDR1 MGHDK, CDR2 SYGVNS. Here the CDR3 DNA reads TGTGCCAGCAGTGGGGCGACAGGATCTAATTCACCCCTCCACTTT. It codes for CASSGATGSNSPLHF.

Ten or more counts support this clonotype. The DNA for the CDR3 is TGTGCCTGGAGTGTCAGTGCCCACGAGCAGTACTTC. Its translation is CAWSVSAHEQYF. The rearrangement joins TRBV30 to TRBJ2-7; D not resolved. V lost 0 bases, J lost 5 bases, and 8 bases lay in between. The CDR3 runs 12 residues. The germline CDR1 and CDR2 sequences are GTSNPN and SVGIG (reference sequence).

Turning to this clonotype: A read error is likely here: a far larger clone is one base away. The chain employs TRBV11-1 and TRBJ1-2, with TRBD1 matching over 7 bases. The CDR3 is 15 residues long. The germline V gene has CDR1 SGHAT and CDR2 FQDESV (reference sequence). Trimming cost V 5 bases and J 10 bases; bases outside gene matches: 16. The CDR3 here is CASSPSGFTGDDYTF. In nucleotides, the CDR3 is TGTGCCAGCAGCCCCTCCGGATTTACAGGGGACGACTACACCTTC.

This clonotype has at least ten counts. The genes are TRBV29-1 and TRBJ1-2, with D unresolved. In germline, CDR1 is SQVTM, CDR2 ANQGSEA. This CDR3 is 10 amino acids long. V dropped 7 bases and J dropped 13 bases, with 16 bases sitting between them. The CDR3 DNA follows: TGCAGCGCCAACACGGATGTAATCACCTTC. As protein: CSANTDVITF.

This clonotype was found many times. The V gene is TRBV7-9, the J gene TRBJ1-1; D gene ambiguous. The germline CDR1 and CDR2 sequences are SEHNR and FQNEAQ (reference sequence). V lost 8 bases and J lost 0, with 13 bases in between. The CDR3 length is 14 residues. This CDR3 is CASGVGDMNTEAFF. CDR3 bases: TGTGCCAGCGGGGTAGGCGACATGAACACTGAAGCTTTCTTT.

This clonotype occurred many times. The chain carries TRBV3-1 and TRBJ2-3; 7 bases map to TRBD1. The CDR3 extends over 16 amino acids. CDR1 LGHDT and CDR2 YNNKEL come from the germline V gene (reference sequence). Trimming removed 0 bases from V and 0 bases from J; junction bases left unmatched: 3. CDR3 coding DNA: TGTGCCAGCAGCCAAGAACACAGGGGTAGCACAGATACGCAGTATTTT. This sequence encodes CASSQEHRGSTDTQYF.

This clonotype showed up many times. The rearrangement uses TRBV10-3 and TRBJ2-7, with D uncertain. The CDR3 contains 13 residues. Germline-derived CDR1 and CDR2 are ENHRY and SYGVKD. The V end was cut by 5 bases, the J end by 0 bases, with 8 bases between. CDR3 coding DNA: TGTGCCATCAGTCTCGGCACCTCCTACGAGCAGTACTTC. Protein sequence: CAISLGTSYEQYF.

The CDR3 region is CASSSAGPETQYF. The CDR3 coding sequence is TGTGCCAGCAGCTCCGCGGGGCCGGAGACCCAGTACTTC. The chain couples TRBV28 to TRBJ2-5; D might be TRBD2 (6 bases). Per the germline V gene, CDR1 is MDHEN and CDR2 is SYDVKM. Trimming cost V 6 bases and J 5 bases, with 13 bases left between them. The CDR3 extends over 13 amino acids.

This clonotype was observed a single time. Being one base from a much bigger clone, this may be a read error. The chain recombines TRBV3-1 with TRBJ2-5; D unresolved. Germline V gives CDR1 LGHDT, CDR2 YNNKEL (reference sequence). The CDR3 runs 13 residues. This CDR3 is CASSRAGQVTQYF. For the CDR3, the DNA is TGTGCCAGCAGCCGCGCAGGTCAAGTGACCCAGTACTTC.

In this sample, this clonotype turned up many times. This chain's CDR3 is CSVAVWGYEQYF. CDR3 in DNA: TGCAGCGTCGCCGTATGGGGCTACGAGCAGTACTTC. The chain has TRBV29-1 and TRBJ2-7; the D is unclear. The CDR3 has 12 residues. CDR1 and CDR2 from the germline V gene are SQVTM and ANQGSEA. Trimming removed 6 bases from V and 3 bases from J, with 12 bases in between.

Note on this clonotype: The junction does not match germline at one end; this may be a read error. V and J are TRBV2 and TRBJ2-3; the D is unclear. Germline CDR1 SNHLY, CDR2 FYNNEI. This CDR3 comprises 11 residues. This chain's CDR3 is CACRTRDTQYF. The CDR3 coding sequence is TGCGCCTGCAGGACGAGAGATACGCAGTATTTT. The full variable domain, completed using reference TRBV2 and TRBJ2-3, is EPEVTQTPSHQVTQMGQEVILRCVPISNHLYFYWYRQILGQKVEFLVSFYNNEISEKSEIFDDQFSVERPDGSNFTLKIRSTKLEDSAMYFCACRTRDTQYFGPGTRLTVL.

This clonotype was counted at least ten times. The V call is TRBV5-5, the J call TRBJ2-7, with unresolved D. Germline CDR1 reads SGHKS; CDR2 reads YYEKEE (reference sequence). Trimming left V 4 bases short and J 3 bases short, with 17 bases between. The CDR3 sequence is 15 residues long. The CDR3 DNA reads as TGTGCCAGCAGCCCCGCCGGCGATTCGGTCTACGAGCAGTACTTC. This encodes CASSPAGDSVYEQYF.

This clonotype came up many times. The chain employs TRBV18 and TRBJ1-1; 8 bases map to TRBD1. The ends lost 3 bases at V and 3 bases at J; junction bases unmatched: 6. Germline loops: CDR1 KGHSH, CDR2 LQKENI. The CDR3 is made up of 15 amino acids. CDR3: CASSPRTGMDTEAFF. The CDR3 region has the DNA TGTGCCAGCTCACCCCGGACAGGGATGGACACTGAAGCTTTCTTT.

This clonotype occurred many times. CDR3 residues: CASSGGTGAWYEQYF. The CDR3, as DNA: TGTGCCAGCAGCGGGGGGACAGGAGCCTGGTACGAGCAGTACTTC. The chain is built from TRBV28 and TRBJ2-7; D perhaps matches TRBD1 (8 bases). Trimming removed 6 bases from V and 4 bases from J, with 19 bases in between. CDR3 length: 15 amino acids. Germline values: CDR1 MDHEN, CDR2 SYDVKM.

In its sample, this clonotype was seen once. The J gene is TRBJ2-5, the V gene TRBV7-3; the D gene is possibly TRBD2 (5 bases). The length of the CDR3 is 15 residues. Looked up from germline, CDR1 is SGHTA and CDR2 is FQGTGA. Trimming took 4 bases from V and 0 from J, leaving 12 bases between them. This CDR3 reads CASSSLGSDQETQYF. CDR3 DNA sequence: TGTGCCAGCAGCTCCTTGGGGAGCGACCAAGAGACCCAGTACTTC.

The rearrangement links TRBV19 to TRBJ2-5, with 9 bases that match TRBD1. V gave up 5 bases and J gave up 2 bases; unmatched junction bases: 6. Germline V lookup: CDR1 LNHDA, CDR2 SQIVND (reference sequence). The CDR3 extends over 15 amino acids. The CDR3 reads CASSLRDRAQETQYF. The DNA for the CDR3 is TGTGCCAGTAGTCTCCGGGACAGGGCGCAAGAGACCCAGTACTTC.

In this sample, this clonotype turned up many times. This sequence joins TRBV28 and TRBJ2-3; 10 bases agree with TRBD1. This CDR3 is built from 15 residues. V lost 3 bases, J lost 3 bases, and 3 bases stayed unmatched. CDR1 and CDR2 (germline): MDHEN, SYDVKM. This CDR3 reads CASSFAGQGTDTQYF. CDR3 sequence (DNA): TGTGCCAGCAGTTTCGCGGGACAGGGGACAGATACGCAGTATTTT. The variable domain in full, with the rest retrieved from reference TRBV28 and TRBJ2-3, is DVKVTQSSRYLVKRTGEKVFLECVQDMDHENMFWYRQDPGLGLRLIYFSYDVKMKEKGDIPEGYSVSREKKERFSLILESASTNQTSMYLCASSFAGQGTDTQYFGPGTRLTVL.

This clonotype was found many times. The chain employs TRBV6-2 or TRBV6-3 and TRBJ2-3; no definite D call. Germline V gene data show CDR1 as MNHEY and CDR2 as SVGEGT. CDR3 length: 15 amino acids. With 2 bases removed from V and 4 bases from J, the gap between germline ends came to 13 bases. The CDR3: CASSYGRRAADTQYF. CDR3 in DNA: TGTGCCAGCAGTTACGGACGGCGTGCTGCAGATACGCAGTATTTT.